Below are 24 T cell receptor beta chains sequenced from a single sample in a study of blood T cell repertoires in COVID-19. TCRdb keeps only in-frame clones here, not all; method: immunoSEQ multiplex PCR. The repertoire includes 100,000 to 150,000 clones, around 63% of them detected once, and roughly 2.2% sits in the top ten. Sequenced input: peripheral blood. These receptors all stem from a woman aged 65 to 85 with acute or convalescent COVID-19.

The V call is TRBV5-1, the J call TRBJ1-1; 11 bases fit TRBD1. Germline CDR1 reads SGHRS; CDR2 reads YFSETQ. CDR3 size: 20 residues. Trimming cost V 0 bases and J 6 bases; bases outside gene matches: 19. The CDR3: CASSLALSTTRTGGRAEAFF. DNA for the CDR3: TGCGCCAGCAGCTTGGCCCTTAGTACAACAAGGACAGGGGGCCGCGCTGAAGCTTTCTTT.

The chain links TRBV3-1 (or the pseudogene TRBV3-2) to TRBJ1-5, with a possible D match to TRBD1 (5 bases). In germline, CDR1 is LGHDT, CDR2 YNNKEL (reference sequence). The CDR3 runs to 16 residues. Trimming removed 1 base at V and 1 base at J, with 11 bases between. The CDR3 coding sequence is TGTGCCAGCAGCCAAGGGGGGGGGTCCAGCAATCAGCCCCAGCATTTT. It translates to CASSQGGGSSNQPQHF.

This clone was seen a handful of times. The J gene is TRBJ2-3, the V gene TRBV5-1; TRBD2 agrees at 10 bases. The J segment lost 5 bases and the V segment lost 4 bases, leaving 22 bases of the junction unmatched. Germline V gene lookup returns CDR1 SGHRS and CDR2 YFSETQ. The CDR3 spans 20 residues. Here the CDR3 DNA reads TGCGCCAGCAGCAACGGACCGGGACAACCTTGGGGACTAGCGAGAGATACGCAGTATTTT. It codes for CASSNGPGQPWGLARDTQYF.

This clone was seen a few times. The chain links TRBV12-3 or TRBV12-4 to TRBJ1-1; no clear D. The CDR3 runs to 13 residues. V lost 1 base and J 3 bases, leaving 6 bases between the germline ends. Here the CDR3 DNA reads TGTGCCAGCAGTTTAGTAACGGACACTGAAGCTTTCTTT. This sequence encodes CASSLVTDTEAFF.

This chain joins TRBV2 and TRBJ1-5, with TRBD1 identical over 7 bases. CDR3 length equals 14 residues. Trimming removed 6 bases from V and 7 bases from J; junction bases left unmatched: 9. The germline V gene encodes CDR1 SNHLY and CDR2 FYNNEI. The CDR3 sequence: CASSPDRQGQPQHF. CDR3 bases: TGTGCCAGCAGCCCGGACAGGCAGGGGCAGCCCCAGCATTTT.

This chain links TRBV7-9 with TRBJ2-3, with 14 nucleotides matching TRBD2. V lost 5 bases and J lost 4; bases outside the gene matches: 5. CDR1 is SEHNR and CDR2 is FQNEAQ in the germline V gene (reference sequence). The length of the CDR3 is 16 residues. This CDR3 is CASSRTSGRFPDTQYF. The CDR3 nucleotides are TGTGCCAGCAGCCGGACTAGCGGGAGGTTTCCAGATACGCAGTATTTT.

The chain recombines TRBV19 with TRBJ2-3, with TRBD2 identical over 14 bases. Trimming took 5 bases from V and 6 from J; bases not matched to a gene: 4. The CDR3 is 15 amino acids. Germline assignment: CDR1 LNHDA and CDR2 SQIVND (reference sequence). CDR3 residues: CASSGTSGSFDTQYF. The DNA for the CDR3 is TGTGCCAGTAGTGGGACTAGCGGGAGTTTTGATACGCAGTATTTT.

V usage is TRBV3-1 (or the pseudogene TRBV3-2) and J usage is TRBJ2-6; D gene unclear. Trimming removed 3 bases at V and 2 bases at J, with 8 bases between. This CDR3 has 15 amino acids. CDR1 and CDR2 from the germline V gene are LGHDT and YNNKEL (reference sequence). The CDR3 here is CASSHRSAGANVLTF. As DNA, the CDR3 is TGTGCCAGCAGCCACAGGTCAGCTGGGGCCAACGTCCTGACTTTC.

V is TRBV7-7 and J is TRBJ2-5; 11 nucleotides agree with TRBD2. Germline-derived CDR1 and CDR2 are SSHAT and FNYEAQ (reference sequence). This CDR3 region has 16 residues. V was pared by 2 bases and J by 2 bases, with 4 bases of the junction left unmatched. CDR3 amino acids: CASSLSGTSGQETQYF. For the CDR3, the DNA is TGTGCCAGCAGCTTATCCGGGACTAGCGGACAAGAGACCCAGTACTTC.

This chain connects TRBV28 to TRBJ1-1; no firm D call. The length of the CDR3 is 14 residues. Germline CDR1 MDHEN, CDR2 SYDVKM. Trimming removed 2 bases from V and 4 bases from J, with 11 bases in between. The chain's CDR3 is CASSLGVSGTEAFF. CDR3 nucleotides: TGTGCCAGCAGTTTAGGGGTAAGCGGCACTGAAGCTTTCTTT.

The table lists this clone with a few counts. The V and J genes are TRBV29-1 and TRBJ2-1, with 8 bases that match TRBD1. Germline V gene data show CDR1 as SQVTM and CDR2 as ANQGSEA. The J segment lost 4 bases and the V segment lost 3 bases, leaving 11 bases of the junction unmatched. The CDR3 is 16 residues long. The CDR3 region is CSVEGRGQTGYNEQFF. The CDR3 region has the DNA TGCAGCGTTGAGGGCAGGGGGCAGACGGGATACAATGAGCAGTTCTTC.

The rearrangement uses TRBV24-1 and TRBJ1-1, with 7 bases fitting TRBD1. Germline CDR1 KGHDR, CDR2 SFDVKD. This CDR3 is 14 amino acids long. Trimming at V came to 5 bases and at J to 5 bases, leaving 7 bases not matched to a gene. The chain's CDR3 is CATSGPGQATEAFF. The CDR3, as DNA: TGTGCCACCAGTGGTCCAGGACAGGCGACTGAAGCTTTCTTT.

This clone showed up just a few times. This chain links TRBV7-2 with TRBJ1-2; TRBD1 matches at 7 bases. Per the germline V gene, CDR1 is SGHTA and CDR2 is FQGNSA. Losses at the gene ends were 5 bases for V and 1 base for J; bases not matched to a gene: 7. This CDR3 has 15 residues. The CDR3 nucleotides read TGTGCCAGCAGCGTCGGGACAGCCCTTAACTATGGCTACACCTTC. This gives the protein CASSVGTALNYGYTF.

This clone is judged medium-sized. The CDR3 nucleotides read TGCGCCAGCATCGGACAGGGGAGTACTAGGAACACTGAAGCTTTCTTT. Encoded protein: CASIGQGSTRNTEAFF. The chain joins TRBV5-1 to TRBJ1-1; the match to TRBD1 covers 9 bases. This CDR3 has 16 amino acids. CDR1 is SGHRS and CDR2 is YFSETQ in the germline V gene. V dropped 6 bases and J dropped 1; count of bases not matched to a gene: 10.

The chain has TRBV9 and TRBJ1-6; D is uncertain. The length of the CDR3 is 14 residues. Trimming cost V 0 bases and J 7 bases, with 8 bases left between them. Germline V gene data show CDR1 as SGDLS and CDR2 as YYNGEE. CDR3 sequence: CASSVAGSNSPLHF. Written as DNA, the CDR3 is TGTGCCAGCAGCGTAGCGGGGTCCAATTCACCCCTCCACTTT.

The V gene is TRBV5-1, the J gene TRBJ1-3, with D maybe TRBD1 (5 bases). V lost 0 bases, J lost 3 bases, and 7 bases lay in between. This CDR3 region has 14 residues. Germline V gene data show CDR1 as SGHRS and CDR2 as YFSETQ. The CDR3 nucleotides are TGCGCCAGCAGCTTGGATACAGGTGGAAACACCATATATTTT. Protein product: CASSLDTGGNTIYF.

This clone has a count of ten or more. The J gene is TRBJ2-1, the V gene TRBV6-2 or TRBV6-3; the D gene is possibly TRBD1 (6 bases). From germline, CDR1 is MNHEY and CDR2 SVGEGT. V lost 4 bases and J 3 bases, leaving 13 bases between the germline ends. This CDR3 is 15 amino acids long. The CDR3: CASSFRQAVYNEQFF. CDR3 nucleotides: TGTGCCAGCAGTTTCCGACAGGCTGTCTACAATGAGCAGTTCTTC.

The rearrangement uses TRBV7-6 and TRBJ2-5; 8 bases line up with TRBD2. With 4 bases clipped from V and 4 bases from J, the junction kept 2 bases outside the gene matches. Looked up from germline, CDR1 is SGHVS and CDR2 is FNYEAQ. This CDR3 has 13 amino acids. This CDR3 is CASSSAGAETQYF. CDR3 bases: TGTGCCAGCAGCTCAGCGGGAGCAGAGACCCAGTACTTC.

V is TRBV30 and J is TRBJ2-7; a weak D match, TRBD1 (6 bases). Between the trimmed V and J ends, which lost 4 bases and 3 bases, there was a span of 13 bases. Germline assignment: CDR1 GTSNPN and CDR2 SVGIG (reference sequence). The CDR3 runs to 13 residues. The CDR3 loop is CAWTRVGGYEQYF. Here the CDR3 DNA reads TGTGCCTGGACCCGAGTAGGGGGCTACGAGCAGTACTTC. The full variable domain, in which reference TRBV30 and TRBJ2-7 provide the parts outside the CDR3, is SQTIHQWPATLVQPVGSPLSLECTVEGTSNPNLYWYRQAAGRGLQLLFYSVGIGQISSEVPQNLSASRPQDRQFILSSKKLLLSDSGFYLCAWTRVGGYEQYFGPGTRLTVT.

This chain links TRBV7-9 with TRBJ2-7, with no clear D. The germline CDR1 and CDR2 sequences are SEHNR and FQNEAQ (reference sequence). V lost 1 base to trimming and J lost 3 bases, with 10 bases between them. The CDR3 has 14 amino acids. In DNA, the CDR3 is TGTGCCAGCAGCTTAGTGTCAGGCAGCTACGAGCAGTACTTC. Translation gives CASSLVSGSYEQYF.

The V call is TRBV7-9, the J call TRBJ1-1; D is possibly TRBD1 (6 bases). The CDR3 has 12 residues. Trimming cost V 5 bases and J 8 bases, with 12 bases left between them. The germline gives CDR1 SEHNR, CDR2 FQNEAQ (reference sequence). The DNA for the CDR3 is TGTGCCAGCAGCGGAACCGGGACAGAAGCTTTCTTT. Amino acids: CASSGTGTEAFF.

The chain uses TRBV6-2 or TRBV6-3 and TRBJ2-7, with D possibly TRBD2 on 6 matching bases. CDR3 length equals 14 residues. Germline lookup yields CDR1 MNHEY and CDR2 SVGEGT. V was cut by 3 bases and J by 3 bases, with 12 bases left in between. CDR3 protein: CASSYPGVGYEQYF. The DNA of the CDR3 is TGTGCCAGCAGTTATCCGGGGGTGGGCTACGAGCAGTACTTC.

This clone appeared many times. As DNA, the CDR3 is TGCAGCGTTGAAAGGGGAGACAGGGGGACCTACGAGCAGTACTTC. It codes for CSVERGDRGTYEQYF. The rearrangement joins TRBV29-1 to TRBJ2-7, with 9 bases lining up with TRBD1. Germline CDR1 reads SQVTM; CDR2 reads ANQGSEA. There are 15 residues in the CDR3. V was clipped by 2 bases and J by 2 bases; unmatched bases: 7.

The V call is TRBV5-1, the J call TRBJ2-2; 14 bases are shared with TRBD2. The V gene's germline CDR1 is SGHRS and CDR2 YFSETQ. The CDR3 sequence is 17 residues long. J was trimmed by 7 bases and V by 2 bases; bases with no gene match: 7. The CDR3 sequence is CASSLAGTSGGNGELFF. CDR3 DNA sequence: TGCGCCAGCAGCTTAGCCGGGACTAGCGGGGGTAACGGGGAGCTGTTTTTT.